The 18 T cell receptor beta chains presented below share a single source sample, sequenced in a study of CXCR3-negative and CXCR3-positive naive CD8 T cells. The method, 5' RACE with UMI labels, was used to prepare the TRB cDNA libraries. TCRdb derives one entry per CDR3 protein from the 5' RACE reads, leaving out DNA. Its table lists approximately 100,000 distinct CDR3 sequences. Study outcomes and limitations: CXCR3-positive naive cells had more hydrophobic TRB CDR3s than CXCR3-negative naive cells.

Which antigens these TCRs recognize remains unknown. Sequencing was carried out using naive CXCR3+ CD8+ T cells from blood. Subset: CD45RO-CCR7+CD27+CD95- naive CD8+ T cells expressing CXCR3 (TNR3+). The receptor set was obtained from a human donor in good health. Some clones in this sample may be carry-over from other donors' samples.

The rearrangement links TRBV6-6 to TRBJ2-4; the D call of TRBD1 rests on TCRdb alone, since no DNA is present to check it. From germline, CDR1 is MNHNY and CDR2 SVGAGI (reference sequence). This CDR3 has 16 amino acids. This CDR3 is CASSLDRDGAKNIQYF.

The chain recombines TRBV10-3 with TRBJ2-7. The CDR3 loop spans 13 amino acids. Germline V gene data show CDR1 as ENHRY and CDR2 as SYGVKD. CDR3 in amino acids: CAIQTASGYEQYF.

The V call is TRBV27, the J call TRBJ2-7. The germline CDR1 and CDR2 sequences are MNHEY and SMNVEV (reference sequence). CDR3 length: 14 amino acids. CDR3 sequence reads: CASRPATGNYEQYF.

This chain joins TRBV12-3 or TRBV12-4 and TRBJ2-3; as DNA is missing, the TRBD2 call by TCRdb cannot be tested. The CDR3 spans 15 residues. This CDR3 is CASSRSGDSTDTQYF.

V usage is TRBV7-2 and J usage is TRBJ2-2; the D call from TCRdb, TRBD1, cannot be confirmed without DNA. Germline CDR1 and CDR2: SGHTA and FQGNSA. The CDR3 has 15 amino acids. This chain's CDR3 is CASSLLIQVPGELFF.

This chain links TRBV7-3 with TRBJ2-2; TCRdb lists TRBD1, though no DNA is available to test this call. In germline, CDR1 is SGHTA, CDR2 FQGTGA. The CDR3 sequence is 17 residues long. CDR3 loop: CASSPNPGTGNTGELFF.

The chain links TRBV7-6 to TRBJ2-1. The germline V gene has CDR1 SGHVS and CDR2 FNYEAQ. The CDR3 spans 18 residues. CDR3 sequence: CASSLASGDGGSYNEQFF.

The chain has TRBV6-2 or TRBV6-3 and TRBJ2-2; TCRdb reports TRBD2, a call that lacks DNA to check it against. Germline CDR1 MNHEY, CDR2 SVGEGT. This CDR3 comprises 15 residues. CDR3 sequence reads: CANSDGTKNTGELFF.

This chain links TRBV7-6 with TRBJ1-1; TCRdb names TRBD1, which stays unverified in the absence of DNA. Germline V lookup: CDR1 SGHVS, CDR2 FNYEAQ. The CDR3 is made up of 14 amino acids. The CDR3 protein is CASSSGQLNTEAFF. The variable domain in full, completed from reference TRBV7-6 and TRBJ1-1, reads GAGVSQSPRYKVTKRGQDVALRCDPISGHVSLYWYRQALGQGPEFLTYFNYEAQQDKSGLPNDRFSAERPEGSISTLTIQRTEQRDSAMYRCASSSGQLNTEAFFGQGTRLTVV.

The chain employs TRBV13 and TRBJ2-7; without DNA, the TCRdb call of TRBD1 cannot be checked. CDR3 length equals 14 residues. Per germline, CDR1 PRHDT and CDR2 FYEKMQ (reference sequence). The CDR3 reads CASSFSAGSYEQYF.

This sequence joins TRBV27 and TRBJ2-1; TCRdb's D gene call, TRBD1, goes unchecked for lack of DNA. CDR1 is MNHEY, CDR2 SMNVEV, per germline (reference sequence). CDR3 length equals 14 residues. The chain's CDR3 is CASSRGGGSNEQFF.

The chain is built from TRBV3-1 and TRBJ2-5; TCRdb lists TRBD2, though no DNA is available to test this call. Germline assignment: CDR1 LGHDT and CDR2 YNNKEL (reference sequence). The CDR3 is 17 residues long. The CDR3 spells CASSPGTSLNVGETQYF.

The rearrangement links TRBV6-5 to TRBJ1-5. The CDR3 is 15 amino acids. Looked up from germline, CDR1 is MNHEY and CDR2 is SVGAGI. The CDR3 is CASSYSGLGNQPLHF.

CDR3 residues: CSAGGGVGQPQHF. The chain has TRBV29-1 and TRBJ1-5. Germline V CDR1 and CDR2: SQVTM, ANQGSEA. The CDR3 is 13 amino acids.

The V call is TRBV7-9, the J call TRBJ2-7. This CDR3 contains 12 residues. Looked up from germline, CDR1 is SEHNR and CDR2 is FQNEAQ (reference sequence). Here the CDR3 reads CASSRLTYEQYF.

This CDR3 is CASSFRDPGGSEAFF. The chain carries TRBV12-3 or TRBV12-4 and TRBJ1-1; TCRdb's D call, TRBD1, is unchecked because there is no DNA. The CDR3 contains 15 residues.

The V and J genes are TRBV7-9 and TRBJ1-1. The CDR3 totals 16 residues. Germline V gene lookup returns CDR1 SEHNR and CDR2 FQNEAQ (reference sequence). CDR3 amino acids: CASSLFFARGDTEAFF.

The CDR3 protein is CASNTAGGNQPQHF. The chain combines TRBV27 with TRBJ1-5; TCRdb's D gene call, TRBD1, goes unchecked for lack of DNA. The CDR3 contains 14 residues. The V gene's germline CDR1 is MNHEY and CDR2 SMNVEV (reference sequence).